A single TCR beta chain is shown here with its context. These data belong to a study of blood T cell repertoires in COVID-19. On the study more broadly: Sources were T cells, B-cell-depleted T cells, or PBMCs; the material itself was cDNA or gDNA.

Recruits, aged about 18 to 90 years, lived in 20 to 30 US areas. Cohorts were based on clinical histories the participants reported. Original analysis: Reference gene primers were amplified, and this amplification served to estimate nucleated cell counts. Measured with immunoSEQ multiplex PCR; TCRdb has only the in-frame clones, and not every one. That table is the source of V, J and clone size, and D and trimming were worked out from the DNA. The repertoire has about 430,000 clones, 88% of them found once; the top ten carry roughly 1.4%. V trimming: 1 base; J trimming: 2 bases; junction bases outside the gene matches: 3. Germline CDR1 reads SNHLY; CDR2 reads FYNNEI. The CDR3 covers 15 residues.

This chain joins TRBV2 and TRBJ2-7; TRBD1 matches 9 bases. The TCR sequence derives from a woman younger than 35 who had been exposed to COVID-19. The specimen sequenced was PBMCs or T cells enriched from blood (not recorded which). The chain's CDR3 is CASSEGTGVTYEQYF. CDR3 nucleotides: TGTGCCAGCAGTGAAGGGACAGGGGTAACCTACGAGCAGTACTTC.